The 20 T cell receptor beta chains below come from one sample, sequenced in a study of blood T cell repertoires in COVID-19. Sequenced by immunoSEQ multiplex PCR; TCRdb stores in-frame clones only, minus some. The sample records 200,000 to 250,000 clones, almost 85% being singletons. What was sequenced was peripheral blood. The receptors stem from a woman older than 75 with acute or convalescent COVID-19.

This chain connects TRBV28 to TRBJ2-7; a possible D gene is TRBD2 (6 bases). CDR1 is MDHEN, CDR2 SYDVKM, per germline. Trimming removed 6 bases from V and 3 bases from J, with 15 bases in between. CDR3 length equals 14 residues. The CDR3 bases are TGTGCCAGCAGCACCGGGGCGGGGCGCTACGAGCAGTACTTC. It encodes CASSTGAGRYEQYF.

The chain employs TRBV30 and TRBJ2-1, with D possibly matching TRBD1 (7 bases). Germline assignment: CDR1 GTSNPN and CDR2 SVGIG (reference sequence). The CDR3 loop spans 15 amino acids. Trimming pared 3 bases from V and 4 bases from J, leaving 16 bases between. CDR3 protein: CAWRAGPGGYNEQFF. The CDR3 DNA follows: TGTGCCTGGAGGGCGGGGCCAGGGGGATACAATGAGCAGTTCTTC.

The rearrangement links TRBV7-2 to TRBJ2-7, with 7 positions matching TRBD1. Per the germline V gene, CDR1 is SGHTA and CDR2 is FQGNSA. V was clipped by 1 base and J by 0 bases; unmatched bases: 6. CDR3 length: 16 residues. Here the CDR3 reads CASSLGTGAGSYEQYF. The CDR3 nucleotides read TGTGCCAGCAGCTTAGGTACAGGGGCCGGCTCCTACGAGCAGTACTTC.

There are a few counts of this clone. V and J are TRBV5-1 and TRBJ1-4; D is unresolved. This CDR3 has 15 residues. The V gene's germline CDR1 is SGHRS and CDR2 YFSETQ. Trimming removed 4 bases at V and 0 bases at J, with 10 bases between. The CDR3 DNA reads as TGCGCCAGCAGCGCCGGGAGTGCAACTAATGAAAAACTGTTTTTT. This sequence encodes CASSAGSATNEKLFF.

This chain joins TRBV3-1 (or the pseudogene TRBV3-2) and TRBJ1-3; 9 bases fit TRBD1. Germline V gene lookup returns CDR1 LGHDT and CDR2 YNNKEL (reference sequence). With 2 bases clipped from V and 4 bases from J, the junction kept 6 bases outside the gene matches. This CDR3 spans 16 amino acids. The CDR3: CASSQRGTGRGNTIYF. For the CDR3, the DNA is TGTGCCAGCAGCCAAAGGGGGACAGGGCGAGGAAACACCATATATTTT.

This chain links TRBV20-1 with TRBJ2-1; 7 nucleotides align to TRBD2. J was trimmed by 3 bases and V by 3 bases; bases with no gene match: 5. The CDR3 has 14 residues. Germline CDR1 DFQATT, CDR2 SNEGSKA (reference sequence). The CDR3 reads CSASLTSVYNEQFF. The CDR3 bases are TGCAGTGCTAGTTTAACTAGCGTCTACAATGAGCAGTTCTTC.

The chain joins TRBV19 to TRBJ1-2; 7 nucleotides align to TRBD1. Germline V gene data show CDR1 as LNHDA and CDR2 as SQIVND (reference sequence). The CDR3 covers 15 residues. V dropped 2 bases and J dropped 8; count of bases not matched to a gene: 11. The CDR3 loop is CASSITSPGQKGYTF. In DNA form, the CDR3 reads TGTGCCAGTAGTATAACCTCGCCGGGACAGAAGGGCTACACCTTC. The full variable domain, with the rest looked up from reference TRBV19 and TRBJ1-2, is DGGITQSPKYLFRKEGQNVTLSCEQNLNHDAMYWYRQDPGQGLRLIYYSQIVNDFQKGDIAEGYSVSREKKESFPLTVTSAQKNPTAFYLCASSITSPGQKGYTFGSGTRLTVV.

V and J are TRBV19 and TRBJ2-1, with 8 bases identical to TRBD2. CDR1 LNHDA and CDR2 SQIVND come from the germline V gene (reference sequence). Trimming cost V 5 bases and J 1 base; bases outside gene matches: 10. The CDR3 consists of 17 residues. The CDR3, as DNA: TGTGCCAGTAGTTGGAGGGGTGGCGGGGGGTCCTACAATGAGCAGTTCTTC. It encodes CASSWRGGGGSYNEQFF.

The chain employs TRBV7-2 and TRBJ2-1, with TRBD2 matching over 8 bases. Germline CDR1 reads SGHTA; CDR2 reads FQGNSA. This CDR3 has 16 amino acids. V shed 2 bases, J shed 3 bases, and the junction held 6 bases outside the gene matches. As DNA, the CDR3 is TGTGCCAGCAGCTTAATCCGACTAGCGAGCTACAATGAGCAGTTCTTC. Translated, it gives CASSLIRLASYNEQFF. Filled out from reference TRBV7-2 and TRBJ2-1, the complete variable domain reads GAGVSQSPSNKVTEKGKDVELRCDPISGHTALYWYRQSLGQGLEFLIYFQGNSAPDKSGLPSDRFSAERTGGSVSTLTIQRTQQEDSAVYLCASSLIRLASYNEQFFGPGTRLTVL.

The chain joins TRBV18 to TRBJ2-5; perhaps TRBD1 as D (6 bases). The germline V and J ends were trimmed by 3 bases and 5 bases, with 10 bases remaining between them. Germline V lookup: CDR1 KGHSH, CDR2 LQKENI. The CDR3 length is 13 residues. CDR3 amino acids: CASSPFGQETQYF. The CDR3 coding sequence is TGTGCCAGCTCACCTTTCGGACAGGAGACCCAGTACTTC.

Here the CDR3 DNA reads TGTGCCAGCTCGTCCCGGTTCACTGAAGCTTTCTTT. Its protein product is CASSSRFTEAFF. The chain uses TRBV18 and TRBJ1-1; no firm D call. Germline V CDR1 and CDR2: KGHSH, LQKENI. The length of the CDR3 is 12 residues. Trimming stripped 6 bases from V and 4 bases from J, with 9 bases between. The variable domain in full, completed from reference TRBV18 and TRBJ1-1, reads NAGVMQNPRHLVRRRGQEARLRCSPMKGHSHVYWYRQLPEEGLKFMVYLQKENIIDESGMPKERFSAEFPKEGPSILRIQQVVRGDSAAYFCASSSRFTEAFFGQGTRLTVV.

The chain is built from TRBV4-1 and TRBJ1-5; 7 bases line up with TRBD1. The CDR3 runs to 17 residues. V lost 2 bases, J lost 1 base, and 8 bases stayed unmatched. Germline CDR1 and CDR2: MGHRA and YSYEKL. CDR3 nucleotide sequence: TGCGCCAGCAGCCAACGATATACAGGGGAAAGCAATCAGCCCCAGCATTTT. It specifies CASSQRYTGESNQPQHF.

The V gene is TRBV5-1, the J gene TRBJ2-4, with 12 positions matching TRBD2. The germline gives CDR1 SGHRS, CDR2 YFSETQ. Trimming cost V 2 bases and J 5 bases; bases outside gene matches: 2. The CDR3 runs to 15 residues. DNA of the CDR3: TGCGCCAGCAGCTTAGGACTAGCGGGGCAAAACATTCAGTACTTC. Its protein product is CASSLGLAGQNIQYF.

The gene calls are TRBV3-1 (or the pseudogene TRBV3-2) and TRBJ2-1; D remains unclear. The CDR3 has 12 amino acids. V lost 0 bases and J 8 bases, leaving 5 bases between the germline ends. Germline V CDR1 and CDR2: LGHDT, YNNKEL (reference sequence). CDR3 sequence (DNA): TGTGCCAGCAGCCAAGATACGGATGAGCAGTTCTTC. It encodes CASSQDTDEQFF.

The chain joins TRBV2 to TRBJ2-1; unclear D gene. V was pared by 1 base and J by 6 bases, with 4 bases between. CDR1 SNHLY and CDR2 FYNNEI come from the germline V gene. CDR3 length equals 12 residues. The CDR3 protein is CASSEGLNEQFF. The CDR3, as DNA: TGTGCCAGCAGTGAAGGGCTCAATGAGCAGTTCTTC. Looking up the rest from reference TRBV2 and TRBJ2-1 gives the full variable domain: EPEVTQTPSHQVTQMGQEVILRCVPISNHLYFYWYRQILGQKVEFLVSFYNNEISEKSEIFDDQFSVERPDGSNFTLKIRSTKLEDSAMYFCASSEGLNEQFFGPGTRLTVL.

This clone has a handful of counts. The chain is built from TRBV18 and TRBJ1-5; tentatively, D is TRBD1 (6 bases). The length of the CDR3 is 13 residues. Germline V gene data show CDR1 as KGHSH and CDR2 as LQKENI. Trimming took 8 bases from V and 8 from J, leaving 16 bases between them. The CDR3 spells CASGSGVGEPQHF. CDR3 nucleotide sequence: TGTGCCAGCGGGTCAGGGGTTGGTGAGCCCCAGCATTTT. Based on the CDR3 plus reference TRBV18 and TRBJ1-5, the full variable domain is NAGVMQNPRHLVRRRGQEARLRCSPMKGHSHVYWYRQLPEEGLKFMVYLQKENIIDESGMPKERFSAEFPKEGPSILRIQQVVRGDSAAYFCASGSGVGEPQHFGDGTRLSIL.

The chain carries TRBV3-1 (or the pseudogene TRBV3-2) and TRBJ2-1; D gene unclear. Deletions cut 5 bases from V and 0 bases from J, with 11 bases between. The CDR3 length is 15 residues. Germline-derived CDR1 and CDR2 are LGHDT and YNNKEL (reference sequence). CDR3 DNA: TGTGCCAGCAGCGAAGGATCAGGCTCCTACAATGAGCAGTTCTTC. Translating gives CASSEGSGSYNEQFF.

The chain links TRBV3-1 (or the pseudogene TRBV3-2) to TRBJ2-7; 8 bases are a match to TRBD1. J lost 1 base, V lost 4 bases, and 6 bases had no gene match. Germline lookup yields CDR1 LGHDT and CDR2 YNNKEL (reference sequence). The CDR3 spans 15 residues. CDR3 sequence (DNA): TGTGCCAGCAGCCTTCGGACAGGGCCGTCCTACGAGCAGTACTTC. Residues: CASSLRTGPSYEQYF.

The CDR3 is CASSEFLGLAGDEQYF. The CDR3 DNA reads as TGTGCCAGCAGTGAATTTTTGGGTCTAGCGGGAGACGAGCAGTACTTC. This chain joins TRBV2 and TRBJ2-7; 10 bases agree with TRBD2. The CDR3 loop spans 16 amino acids. The ends lost 2 bases at V and 5 bases at J; junction bases unmatched: 9. Germline CDR1 SNHLY, CDR2 FYNNEI.

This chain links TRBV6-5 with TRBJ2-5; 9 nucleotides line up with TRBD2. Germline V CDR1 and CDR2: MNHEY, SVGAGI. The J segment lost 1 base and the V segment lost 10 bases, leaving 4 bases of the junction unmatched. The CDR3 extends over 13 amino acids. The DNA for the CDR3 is TGTGCCACCCGACTAGCGGCCCAAGAGACCCAGTACTTC. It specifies CATRLAAQETQYF.